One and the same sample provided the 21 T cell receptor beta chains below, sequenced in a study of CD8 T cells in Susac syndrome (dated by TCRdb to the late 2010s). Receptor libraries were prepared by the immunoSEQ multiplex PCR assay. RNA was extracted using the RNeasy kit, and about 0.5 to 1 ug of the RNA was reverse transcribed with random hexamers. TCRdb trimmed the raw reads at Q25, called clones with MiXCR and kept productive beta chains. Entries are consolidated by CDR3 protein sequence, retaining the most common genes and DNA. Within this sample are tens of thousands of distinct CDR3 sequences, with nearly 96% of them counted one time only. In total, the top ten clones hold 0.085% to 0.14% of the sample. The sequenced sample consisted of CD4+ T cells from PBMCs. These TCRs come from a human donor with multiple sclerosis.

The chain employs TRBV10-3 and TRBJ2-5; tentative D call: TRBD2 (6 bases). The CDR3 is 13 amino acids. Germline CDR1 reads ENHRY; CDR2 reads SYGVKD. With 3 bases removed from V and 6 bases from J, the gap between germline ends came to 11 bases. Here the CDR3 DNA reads TGTGCCATCAGTGATTCCGGAGGGCAGACCCAGTACTTC. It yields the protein CAISDSGGQTQYF.

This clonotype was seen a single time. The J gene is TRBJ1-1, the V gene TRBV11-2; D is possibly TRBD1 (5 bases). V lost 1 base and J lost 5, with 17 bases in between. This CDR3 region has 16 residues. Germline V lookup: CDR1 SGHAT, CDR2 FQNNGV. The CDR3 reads CASSLVTGGAVTEAFF. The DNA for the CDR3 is TGTGCCAGCAGCTTAGTTACCGGAGGGGCAGTTACTGAAGCTTTCTTT.

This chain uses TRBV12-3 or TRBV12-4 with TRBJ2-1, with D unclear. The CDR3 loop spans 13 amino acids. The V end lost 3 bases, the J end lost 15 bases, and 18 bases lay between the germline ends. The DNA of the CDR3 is TGTGCCAGCAGTTTTGGTCTTCATAGTAAAGGGTTCTTC. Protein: CASSFGLHSKGFF.

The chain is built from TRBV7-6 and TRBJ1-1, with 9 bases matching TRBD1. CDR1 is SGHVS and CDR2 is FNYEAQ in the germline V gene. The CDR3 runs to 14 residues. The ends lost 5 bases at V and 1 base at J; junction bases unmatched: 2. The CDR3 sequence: CASSGTGRNTEAFF. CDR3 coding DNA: TGTGCCAGCAGCGGGACAGGGAGGAACACTGAAGCTTTCTTT.

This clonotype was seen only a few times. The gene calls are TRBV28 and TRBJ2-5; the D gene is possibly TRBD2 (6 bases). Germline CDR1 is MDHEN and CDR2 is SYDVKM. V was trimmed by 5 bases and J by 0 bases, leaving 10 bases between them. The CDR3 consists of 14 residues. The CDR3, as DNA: TGTGCCAGCAGTCTCCGGGGGAACCAAGAGACCCAGTACTTC. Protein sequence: CASSLRGNQETQYF.

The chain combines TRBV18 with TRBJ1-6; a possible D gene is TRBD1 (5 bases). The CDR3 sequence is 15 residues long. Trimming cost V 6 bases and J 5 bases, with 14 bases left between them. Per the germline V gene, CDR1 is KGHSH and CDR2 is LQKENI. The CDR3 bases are TGTGCCAGCTCCACCTTACAGGCTAATAATTCACCCCTCCACTTT. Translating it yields CASSTLQANNSPLHF.

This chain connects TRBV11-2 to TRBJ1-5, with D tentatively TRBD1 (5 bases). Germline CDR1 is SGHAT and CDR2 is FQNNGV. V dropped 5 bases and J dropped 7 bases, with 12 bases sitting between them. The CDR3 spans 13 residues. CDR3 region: CASSLGGEQPQHF. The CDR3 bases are TGTGCCAGCAGCCTGGGAGGGGAACAGCCCCAGCATTTT.

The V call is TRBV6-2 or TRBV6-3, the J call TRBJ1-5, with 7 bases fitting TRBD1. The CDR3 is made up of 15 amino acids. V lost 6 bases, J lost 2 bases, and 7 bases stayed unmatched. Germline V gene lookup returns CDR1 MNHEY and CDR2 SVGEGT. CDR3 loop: CASRALGQGNQPQHF. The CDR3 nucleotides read TGTGCCAGCAGGGCATTAGGACAGGGCAATCAGCCCCAGCATTTT.

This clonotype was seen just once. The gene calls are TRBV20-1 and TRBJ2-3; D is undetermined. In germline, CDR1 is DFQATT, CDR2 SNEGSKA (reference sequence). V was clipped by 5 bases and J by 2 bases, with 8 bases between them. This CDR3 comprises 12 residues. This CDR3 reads CSAVLNTDTQYF. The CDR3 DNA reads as TGCAGTGCTGTCCTAAACACAGATACGCAGTATTTT.

DNA for the CDR3: TGTGCCAGCAGCGCCGGGACAGGGGTCCGGGGGACCCAGTACTTC. This encodes CASSAGTGVRGTQYF. V gene TRBV28 combines with J gene TRBJ2-5, with 10 positions matching TRBD1. The CDR3 covers 15 residues. Unmatched junction bases numbered 11, after V lost 6 bases and J lost 7 bases. Germline CDR1 MDHEN, CDR2 SYDVKM.

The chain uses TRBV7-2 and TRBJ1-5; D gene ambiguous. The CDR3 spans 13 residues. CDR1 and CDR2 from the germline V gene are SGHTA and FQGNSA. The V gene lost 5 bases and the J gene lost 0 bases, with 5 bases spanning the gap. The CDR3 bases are TGTGCCAGCAGCCGCTATAGCAATCAGCCCCAGCATTTT. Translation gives CASSRYSNQPQHF.

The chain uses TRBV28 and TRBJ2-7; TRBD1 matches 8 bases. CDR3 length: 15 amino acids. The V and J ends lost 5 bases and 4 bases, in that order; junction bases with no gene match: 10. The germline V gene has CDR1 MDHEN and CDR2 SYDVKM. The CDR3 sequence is CASSPQDRGKYEQYF. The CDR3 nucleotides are TGTGCCAGCAGTCCCCAAGACAGGGGAAAGTACGAGCAGTACTTC.

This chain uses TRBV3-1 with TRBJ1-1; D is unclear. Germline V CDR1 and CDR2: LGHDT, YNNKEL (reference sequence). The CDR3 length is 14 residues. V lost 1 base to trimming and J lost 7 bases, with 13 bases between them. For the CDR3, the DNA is TGTGCCAGCAGCCAAGGTCTGGGCAGAATTGAAGCTTTCTTT. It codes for CASSQGLGRIEAFF.

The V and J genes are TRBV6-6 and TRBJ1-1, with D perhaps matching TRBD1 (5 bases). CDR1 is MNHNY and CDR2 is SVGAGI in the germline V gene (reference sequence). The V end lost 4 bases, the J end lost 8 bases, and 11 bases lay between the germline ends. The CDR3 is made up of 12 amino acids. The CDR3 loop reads CASSFLQVEAFF. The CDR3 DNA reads TGTGCCAGCAGTTTCCTACAGGTAGAAGCTTTCTTT.

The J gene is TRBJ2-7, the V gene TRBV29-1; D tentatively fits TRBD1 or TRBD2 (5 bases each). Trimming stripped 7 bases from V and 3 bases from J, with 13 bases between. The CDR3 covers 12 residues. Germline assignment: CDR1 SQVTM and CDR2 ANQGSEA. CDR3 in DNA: TGCAGCGCTCGGGCAGGGAGCTACGAGCAGTACTTC. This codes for CSARAGSYEQYF.

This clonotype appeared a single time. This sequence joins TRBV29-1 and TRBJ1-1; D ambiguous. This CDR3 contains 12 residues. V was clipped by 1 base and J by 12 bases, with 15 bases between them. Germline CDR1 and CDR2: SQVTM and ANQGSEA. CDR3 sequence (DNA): TGCAGCGTTGAAGGATTGACAATCGGAACTTTCTTT. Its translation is CSVEGLTIGTFF.

As DNA, the CDR3 is TGTGCCAGCAGCTCCGCCGACGGCTATGGCTACACCTTC. Translated: CASSSADGYGYTF. This rearrangement joins TRBV13 to TRBJ1-2, with D uncertain. This CDR3 has 13 residues. The V gene lost 4 bases and the J gene lost 4 bases, with 10 bases spanning the gap. Germline-derived CDR1 and CDR2 are PRHDT and FYEKMQ (reference sequence).

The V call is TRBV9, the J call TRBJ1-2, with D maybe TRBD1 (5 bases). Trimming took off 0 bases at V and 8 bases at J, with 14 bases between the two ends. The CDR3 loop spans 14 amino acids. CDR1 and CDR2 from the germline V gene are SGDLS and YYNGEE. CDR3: CASSVGLGAEGYTF. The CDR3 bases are TGTGCCAGCAGCGTAGGTCTCGGGGCAGAAGGCTACACCTTC.

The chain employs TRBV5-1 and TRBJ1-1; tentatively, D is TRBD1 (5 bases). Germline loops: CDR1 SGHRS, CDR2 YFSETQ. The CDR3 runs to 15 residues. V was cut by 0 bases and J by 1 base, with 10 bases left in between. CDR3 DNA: TGCGCCAGCAGCTTGGCGGGGGTGGAGAACACTGAAGCTTTCTTT. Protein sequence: CASSLAGVENTEAFF.

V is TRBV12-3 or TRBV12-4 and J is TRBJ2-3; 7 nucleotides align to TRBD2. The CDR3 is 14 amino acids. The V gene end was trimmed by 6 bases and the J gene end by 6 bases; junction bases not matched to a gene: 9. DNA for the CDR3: TGTGCCAGCAGAATGGGGAGGGACGCGGATACGCAGTATTTT. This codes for CASRMGRDADTQYF.

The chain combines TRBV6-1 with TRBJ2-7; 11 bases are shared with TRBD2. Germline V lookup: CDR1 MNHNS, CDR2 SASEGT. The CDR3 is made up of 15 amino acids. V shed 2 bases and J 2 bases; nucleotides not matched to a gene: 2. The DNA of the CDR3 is TGTGCCAGCAGTGAAAGGGGACTAGCGGCCTACGAGCAGTACTTC. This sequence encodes CASSERGLAAYEQYF.